This entry concerns a single T cell receptor (beta chain). Its target is not known. The sample comes from a study of blood T cells in healthy people across ages. PCR was performed a second time for about 6 to 12 cycles using a sample-barcoded 5' primer and a J-beta primer mix. Every molecule of cDNA carried a tag from a template-switch adaptor with 12 random nucleotides. TCRdb re-called the 5' RACE reads with MiXCR, one entry per CDR3 protein. Of under 2,000,000 distinct CDR3 sequences in the sample, approximately 50% were seen once. Study-wide points: As naive T cell percentage varied, TCR beta diversity correlated strongly with it.

The germline V gene has CDR1 SGHAT and CDR2 FQDESV (reference sequence). Trimming removed 1 base at V and 7 bases at J, with 13 bases between. This CDR3 region has 14 residues. Researchers collected approximately 9.9 milliliters of peripheral blood from every single donor. The V call is TRBV11-1, the J call TRBJ1-2; D not certain. Specimen: blood. This TCR came from a woman in her forties in good health. DNA of the CDR3: TGTGCCAGCAGCTTAGACGCCGAGGCCCGTGGCTACACCTTC. Amino acid sequence: CASSLDAEARGYTF.